This T cell receptor beta chain was identified during a study of CD8+ T cells in alopecia areata. General study findings and limits: An increase in clonality over normal scalp was evident in lesional scalp, especially alopecia totalis/universalis. Sharing of TCR sequences between patients (possibly for HLA-related reasons) was less clear than in mice. Scalp specimens additionally yield sequences from normal skin's resident alphabeta T cells.

Points on this clone: Its cognate antigen is unknown.

RNA was isolated and reverse transcribed to cDNA, the sequencing template. TCRdb's table, derived via immunoSEQ multiplex PCR, lists solely in-frame clones and lacks some. The table includes 150,000 or so clones, 55% to 65% detected once. Researchers picked out CD4+ and CD8+ T cells from PBMCs by sorting. CDR1 is GTSNPN, CDR2 SVGIG, per germline (reference sequence). This CDR3 is 14 amino acids long. Trimming left V 6 bases short and J 6 bases short, with 18 bases between. The chain links TRBV30 to TRBJ2-1, with D perhaps TRBD1 or TRBD2 (5 bases each). The material sequenced was CD4+ T cells sorted from blood. This sequence originates from a human donor in good health. CDR3 sequence reads: CACLTGTTPNEQFF. Written as DNA, the CDR3 is TGTGCCTGCCTCACGGGGACCACACCCAATGAGCAGTTCTTC.